Listed here are 8 T cell receptor beta chains from one sample, sequenced in a study of blood T cell repertoires in COVID-19. The repertoire was sequenced with immunoSEQ multiplex PCR; TCRdb's copy has only in-frame clones and lacks some. The sample yields about 180,000 clones, approximately 83% seen once. The material sequenced was peripheral blood. Every receptor here comes from a man between 60 and 70 years old with acute or convalescent COVID-19.

This clone was found once. The rearrangement joins TRBV3-1 (or the pseudogene TRBV3-2) to TRBJ2-1, with TRBD1 identical over 8 bases. The CDR3 runs 15 residues. Trimming at V came to 2 bases and at J to 8 bases, leaving 8 bases not matched to a gene. Germline CDR1 LGHDT, CDR2 YNNKEL (reference sequence). The DNA for the CDR3 is TGTGCCAGCAGCCAATTAACAGGGGGTAGTGATGAGCAGTTCTTC. The encoded protein is CASSQLTGGSDEQFF.

This chain connects TRBV6-5 to TRBJ2-1; D gene unclear. The CDR3 contains 15 residues. Germline CDR1 is MNHEY and CDR2 is SVGAGI. V was cut by 2 bases and J by 0 bases, with 8 bases left in between. The CDR3, as DNA: TGTGCCAGCAGTTACGCTTCTAGCTCCTACAATGAGCAGTTCTTC. This translates into CASSYASSSYNEQFF.

The chain carries TRBV4-2 and TRBJ2-3; TRBD2 matches 7 bases. V dropped 4 bases and J dropped 4; count of bases not matched to a gene: 17. This CDR3 contains 18 residues. Germline loops: CDR1 LGHNA, CDR2 YNFKEQ. The CDR3 sequence: CASSLRVAPSGSPDTQYF. CDR3 sequence (DNA): TGTGCCAGCAGCCTGAGAGTAGCGCCTAGCGGTTCTCCAGATACGCAGTATTTT.

The gene calls are TRBV6-1 and TRBJ2-3; TRBD2 matches at 9 bases. The CDR3 has 15 residues. V dropped 3 bases and J dropped 1; count of bases not matched to a gene: 2. CDR1 is MNHNS, CDR2 SASEGT, per germline. In nucleotides, the CDR3 is TGTGCCAGCAGTGAGAGACTAGCGGGCACAGATACGCAGTATTTT. Encoded protein: CASSERLAGTDTQYF.

The chain couples TRBV28 to TRBJ2-5; 9 bases match TRBD2. V gave up 1 base and J gave up 5 bases; unmatched junction bases: 11. Germline V lookup: CDR1 MDHEN, CDR2 SYDVKM. The CDR3 has 17 amino acids. The CDR3 sequence is CASSLYYLREGRETQYF. CDR3 coding DNA: TGTGCCAGCAGTTTATACTATTTGCGGGAGGGCCGGGAGACCCAGTACTTC. The complete variable domain, with remaining parts taken from reference TRBV28 and TRBJ2-5, reads DVKVTQSSRYLVKRTGEKVFLECVQDMDHENMFWYRQDPGLGLRLIYFSYDVKMKEKGDIPEGYSVSREKKERFSLILESASTNQTSMYLCASSLYYLREGRETQYFGPGTRLLVL.

The chain links TRBV5-6 to TRBJ2-7; the D gene is possibly TRBD1 (6 bases). Per the germline V gene, CDR1 is SGHDT and CDR2 is YYEEEE. V was pared by 4 bases and J by 7 bases, with 15 bases between. This CDR3 is 13 amino acids long. CDR3 region: CASSLDRLGEQYF. The CDR3 bases are TGTGCCAGCAGCCTCGACAGGCTAGGGGAGCAGTACTTC.

This clone has a single count. This chain uses TRBV19 with TRBJ2-1; 8 bases align to TRBD1. CDR3 length: 14 residues. Trimming took 3 bases from V and 5 from J; bases not matched to a gene: 3. Germline V gene data show CDR1 as LNHDA and CDR2 as SQIVND (reference sequence). CDR3 residues: CASSIGTGHNEQFF. The CDR3, as DNA: TGTGCCAGTAGTATTGGGACAGGCCACAATGAGCAGTTCTTC.

This clone was seen more than once but under ten times. The junction does not match germline at one end; this may be a read error. The chain couples TRBV7-7 to TRBJ2-5; TRBD2 is a possible D gene (5 bases). CDR3 length: 17 amino acids. In germline, CDR1 is SSHAT, CDR2 FNYEAQ (reference sequence). The DNA for the CDR3 is TGTGCTAGCAGCTTAGCGTTGCGGCCGAGATACCAAGAGACCCAGTACTTC. Translated: CASSLALRPRYQETQYF. Full variable domain (outside the CDR3, taken from reference TRBV7-7 and TRBJ2-5): GAGVSQSPRYKVTKRGQDVTLRCDPISSHATLYWYQQALGQGPEFLTYFNYEAQPDKSGLPSDRFSAERPEGSISTLTIQRTEQRDSAMYRCASSLALRPRYQETQYFGPGTRLLVL.